This T cell receptor beta chain was retrieved from a study of cytomegalovirus exposure and HLA in healthy donors (dated by TCRdb to the late 2010s). Study-level background: An earlier analysis of roughly 570 of the donors reported approximately 300 Gb of sequence data and about 120 million unique TCR beta sequences obtained from about 180 million T cells. The study aimed to test whether cataloging public T cell receptors could reveal signatures of past pathogen exposure. Among some 400 genotyped donors of the cohort, an average of roughly 240,000 unique TCR beta nucleotide sequences were sequenced per donor, roughly 18% of them non-productive. Of the 350 to 450 genotyped donors, over 65% fell in the genetic ancestry cluster associated with self-reported Caucasian donors. All discovery cohort repertoires had been generated on a single sequencing platform. The number of typed donors differed by locus: about 629-630 for A, B, C, DRB1 and DQB1; 500 to 550 for DQA1; around 580 for DPA1; and about 450 for DPB1. An earlier analysis of 587 of the donors used high-throughput TCR beta sequencing to judge whether each TCR beta V gene segment behaved as functional or pseudogenic. Rather than using new phenotypic data, the later analysis identified candidate immune exposures from TCR beta sequences and from how often those sequences occurred across donors. The study used immunosequencing to profile the T cell repertoires of 666 subjects and linked those repertoires to cytomegalovirus serostatus. To predict cytomegalovirus infection status, the study brought together high-throughput TCR immunosequencing, statistical association of individual TCRs with disease status, and machine learning. Roughly 310 gigabases of sequencing data and 70 million to 100 million unique TCR sequences were included in an early release covering 550 to 650 HLA-typed donors. Besides the first cohort of about 730 subjects, a separate validation cohort made up of roughly 120 different subjects was used. A later analysis re-examined previously published TCR beta repertoires from about 670 donors and added high-resolution HLA genotyping to investigate patterns of TCR occurrence. Both class I and class II loci were covered by HLA typing, at four-digit resolution. Donor age, sex, ethnicity and CMV serostatus were compiled alongside the repertoire data. Five DR-DQ haplotypes were treated as single units for association and clustering because of strong linkage in the cohort. A later genetic analysis used genome-wide SNP genotypes for about three fifths of the 666 donors, treating that subset as a discovery cohort. Results the study describes overall, beyond this receptor: The earlier analysis of some 560 of the donors excluded roughly 16 rarely observed V segments, including chromosome 9 orphons, because counts were too low. Some IMGT-functional V segments, including TRBV6-2 and TRBV6-3, could not be told apart with the 87-base-pair reads, so those segments were excluded. A later analysis found that HLA-associated TCR beta chains were more clonally expanded and had lower generation probabilities than equally common non-associated chains. When HLA alleles, especially DR and DQ, strongly co-occurred, TCR associations were difficult to assign to individual alleles. Compared with the approximately 600-donor mean, donors in an Asian-associated ancestry cluster had fewer N-insertions in productive TCRs, according to a later genetic analysis. The study listed 164 TCR beta chains as associated with cytomegalovirus. According to a later analysis, parvovirus B19, influenza, CMV and Epstein-Barr virus appeared linked to several top co-occurrence clusters. According to the authors, the approach could potentially be generalized to other disease states and immunological phenotypes. While some public TCRs were present in many individuals, most TCR sequences turned up only very rarely across donors. Linkage disequilibrium might explain the correlated functional status among segregating V segments, but an unknown experimental factor could not be excluded. A further reported finding was that TCR beta sequences accurately predicted the HLA-A and HLA-B alleles for most subjects in the first cohort. In vitro tests confirmed that a few of the cytomegalovirus-associated TCR beta chains recognize cytomegalovirus antigens. The classifier was reported to diagnose cytomegalovirus status with high specificity and sensitivity in both the original cohort and the validation cohort. Roughly uniform sequencing depth across donors was assumed in presence/absence analyses, although this assumption may not hold. CMV serostatus was the only immune exposure information available for the cohort. Broadly in line with IMGT annotations, most TCR beta V segments showed up in productive rearrangements about 87% or about 30% of the time in an earlier analysis of a few hundred of the donors. Most CMV-associated TCR beta chains appeared to be HLA-restricted in a later analysis, and the HLA associations seemed to be driven largely by CMV exposure. Because some donors lacked HLA typing at each locus, the association tests relied only on the typed subset. Specific HLA alleles were associated with over 15,000 TCR beta sequences at a false discovery rate of 0.05 in a later analysis. A cluster of highly shared sequence variants was judged likely to be a technical artifact of the sequencing pipeline. According to a later analysis, TCR association rates differed among HLA loci, with DRB1 alleles showing the most associated TCRs and HLA-C alleles showing the fewest. The cohort was sequenced for TCR beta chains only, and without alpha or paired-chain data the features that could be detected were limited. An association between a missense DCLRE1C variant and V-gene and J-gene trimming of TCR beta chains was found in a later genetic analysis and replicated in an independent cohort.

V and J are trimmed by 4 bases and 6 bases, and the gene matches miss 8 bases of the junction. In the germline V gene, CDR1 corresponds to LGHNA and CDR2 to YSLEER. The CDR3 holds 15 amino acids from the cysteine to the phenylalanine. Here the CDR3 DNA is all that survives: 45 bases in frame from base 1. The cohort was made up of hundreds of healthy bone marrow donors. At the time of sampling, every cohort member was nominally healthy, though immune exposures that went unrecorded were likely present. The donor tested CMV seronegative and was one of the 352 seronegative cohort members. Every donor gave a peripheral blood sample, and the peripheral blood mononuclear cells from that sample were used for TCR beta sequencing. The Qiagen DNeasy Blood Extraction Kit was used to extract genomic DNA from the blood cell samples. Of note for this clone: Its cognate antigen has yet to be identified. No qualities accompany the bases; no much larger clone lies one base away.

Receptor libraries were prepared by the immunoSEQ multiplex PCR assay. A mixture of 60 forward primers for TCR Vbeta segments and 13 reverse primers for TCR Jbeta segments was used in the multiplex PCR. Amplification of the CDR3 region of rearranged TCR beta genes was performed with a multiplex PCR assay on genomic DNA. On the Illumina HiSeq System, the amplified TCR beta libraries were sequenced as 87-base-pair reads. Per the source publication's procedure: In a later analysis, tens of millions of unique TCR beta chains were counted across the 650 to 700 repertoires, and roughly 11 million of these chains were shared by at least two donors. Raw reads were error-corrected and collapsed into unique sequences with a nearest-neighbor algorithm that merged closely related sequences to remove PCR and sequencing errors. Alignment of CDR3 sequences to IMGT reference sequences was used to assign V, D and J gene segments. For a sequence to be retained, at least a six-nucleotide match to both a V gene segment and a J gene segment was required. A rearrangement was called productive if the CDR3 had no stop codons and remained in frame with V and J, and every other rearrangement was called non-productive. CDR3 was defined by IMGT convention, running from the second conserved V-encoded cysteine to the conserved J-encoded phenylalanine. The earlier analysis of some 540 of the donors excluded any sequence lacking an unambiguous match to a single V gene segment. In an earlier analysis of 587 of the donors, V segments were called functional above 56.7% productive rearrangements and were called segregating when the between-donor standard deviation exceeded 5%. A statistical classification framework was built to diagnose cytomegalovirus status from the catalog of TCR beta chain sequences. V and J gene assignment, in a later analysis, came from comparing TCR nucleotide sequences with IMGT/GENE-DB human TR gene sequences. A later analysis assigned CDR3 sequences and most-parsimonious VDJ recombination scenarios with the TCRdist pipeline. In a later analysis, every TCR beta chain was defined by the combination of its CDR3 amino acid sequence and its V-gene family, and reads without a unique V-gene family were dropped. In a later analysis, a few hundred highly shared, low-generation-probability nucleotide sequences were removed to address suspected cross-contamination and a sequencing artifact. For each public chain, a later analysis derived a clonal expansion index from normalized ranks of inferred template counts within each repertoire. A later analysis computed generation probabilities with a VDJ recombination model fitted to out-of-frame rearrangements, and checked the results against IGoR. In a later analysis, hypergeometric tests were used to score TCR-TCR, TCR-HLA and TCR-CMV co-occurrence, with a repertoire-size bias correction applied to TCR pairs. A later analysis estimated false discovery rates by permuting HLA or CMV assignments 20 times. In a later analysis, co-occurring TCRs were grouped with DBSCAN, and TCRdist sequence similarity was added when clustering was performed within HLA-allele-positive subsets. Co-occurrence clustering excluded repertoires with fewer than 30,000 or more than 120,000 public chains, plus five with anomalous nucleotide sharing. TCRdb retrieved this table from immuneACCESS and kept in-frame rearrangements only. Not all clones are present; in checked studies, unresolved V genes account for under half, and no reason is known for the remainder. From that table come the V and J calls and clone size; the DNA was used to work out D and trimming. The sample table records 40,000 or so clones; about 80% of these occur just once. The ten largest clones add up to approximately 1.5% of the sample.

The sequencing input was PBMCs. This chain is built from TRBV4-3 and TRBJ2-4, with TRBD2 matching 8 junction bases. This clonotype originated in a man aged 25-40 years in good health and CMV-seronegative. CDR3 region: CASSRERETRNIQYF. The DNA reads as follows: TGCGCCAGCAGCCGAGAGCGGGAGACGAGAAACATTCAGTACTTC.